The T cell receptor (beta chain) described here comes from a study of vaccination effects on CD4 cells after COVID-19. Notes on this clone: Its antigen is unidentified.

Prior to sequencing, the ViraFEST assay stimulated PBMC with viral peptide pools, which expanded the antigen-specific CD4+ T cells. Isolation of CD4+ T cells took place after less than 12 days of culture. This individual contracted SARS-CoV-2 between March and December 2020, as verified by PCR. IL-2 medium supplanted half the medium on days 3 and 7. The CDR3 has 12 amino acids. Germline values: CDR1 SQVTM, CDR2 ANQGSEA. Trimming cost V 6 bases and J 3 bases; bases outside gene matches: 2. Clones were read by immunoSEQ multiplex PCR, and TCRdb kept only the in-frame ones, dropping some. The profile covers tens of thousands of clones, with over 60% appearing a single time and about a sixth taken by the ten largest. Study conclusions and caveats: Spike-reactive clones detected post-vaccine in convalescents consisted mainly of new vaccine-induced clones. Late post-vaccination, clones induced by infection and those induced by vaccine underwent marked clonal contraction.

This TCR came from a human donor who had a prior SARS-CoV-2 infection. The sample was CD4+ T cells from PBMCs cultured with HCoV-NL63 spike peptides, taken before COVID-19 vaccination. This chain connects TRBV29-1 to TRBJ1-3, with TRBD1 matching over 7 bases. The CDR3 coding sequence is TGCAGCGTCCACAGGGGTGGAAACACCATATATTTT. Translation: CSVHRGGNTIYF.